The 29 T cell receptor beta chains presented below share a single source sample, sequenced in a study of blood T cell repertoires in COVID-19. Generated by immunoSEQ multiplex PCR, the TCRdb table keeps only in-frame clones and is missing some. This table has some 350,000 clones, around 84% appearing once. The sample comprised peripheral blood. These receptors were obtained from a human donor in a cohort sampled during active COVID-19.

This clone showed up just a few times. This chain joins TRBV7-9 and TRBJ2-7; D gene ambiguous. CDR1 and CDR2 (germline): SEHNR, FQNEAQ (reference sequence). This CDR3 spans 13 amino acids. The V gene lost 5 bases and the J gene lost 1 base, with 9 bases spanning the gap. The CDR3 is CASSIGPSYEQYF. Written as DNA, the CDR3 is TGTGCCAGCAGCATCGGTCCGTCCTACGAGCAGTACTTC.

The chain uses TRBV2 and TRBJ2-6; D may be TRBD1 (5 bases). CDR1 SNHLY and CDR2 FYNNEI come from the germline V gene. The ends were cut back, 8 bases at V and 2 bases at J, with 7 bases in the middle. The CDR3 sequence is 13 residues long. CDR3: CASGAAGANVLTF. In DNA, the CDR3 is TGTGCCAGCGGGGCGGCTGGGGCCAACGTCCTGACTTTC.

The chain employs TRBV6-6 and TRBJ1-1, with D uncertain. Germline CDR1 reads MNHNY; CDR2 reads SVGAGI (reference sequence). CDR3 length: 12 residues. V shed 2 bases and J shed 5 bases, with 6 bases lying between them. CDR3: CASSYRVTEAFF. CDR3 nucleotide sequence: TGTGCCAGCAGTTACCGGGTTACTGAAGCTTTCTTT.

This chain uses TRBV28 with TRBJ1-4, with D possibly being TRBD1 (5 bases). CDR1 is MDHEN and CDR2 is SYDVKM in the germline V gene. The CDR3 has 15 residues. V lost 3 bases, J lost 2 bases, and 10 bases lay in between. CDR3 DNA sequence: TGTGCCAGCAGTTTCCCCCAGGGCACTAATGAAAAACTGTTTTTT. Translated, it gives CASSFPQGTNEKLFF.

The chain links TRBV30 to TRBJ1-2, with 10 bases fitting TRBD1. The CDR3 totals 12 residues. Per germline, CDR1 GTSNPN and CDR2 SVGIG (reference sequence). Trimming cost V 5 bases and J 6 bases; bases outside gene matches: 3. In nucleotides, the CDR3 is TGTGCCTGGGACAGGGGGCGAGATGGCTACACCTTC. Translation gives CAWDRGRDGYTF.

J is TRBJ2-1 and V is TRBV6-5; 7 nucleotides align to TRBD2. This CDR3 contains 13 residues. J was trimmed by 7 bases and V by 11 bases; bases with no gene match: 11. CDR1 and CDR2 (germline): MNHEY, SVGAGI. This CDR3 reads CAGNALARNEQFF. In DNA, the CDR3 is TGTGCCGGCAATGCACTAGCGAGGAATGAGCAGTTCTTC.

The CDR3 protein is CASSYGTGKNTEAFF. The CDR3 coding sequence is TGTGCCAGCAGCTACGGGACAGGGAAGAACACTGAAGCTTTCTTT. This chain links TRBV7-8 with TRBJ1-1; 9 nucleotides match TRBD1. Germline trimming cut 4 bases from V and 1 base from J; bases unmatched to any gene: 4. Germline V gene lookup returns CDR1 SGHVS and CDR2 FQNEAQ. This CDR3 region has 15 residues. The full variable domain, with the rest looked up from reference TRBV7-8 and TRBJ1-1, is GAGVSQSPRYKVAKRGQDVALRCDPISGHVSLFWYQQALGQGPEFLTYFQNEAQLDKSGLPSDRFFAERPEGSVSTLKIQRTQQEDSAVYLCASSYGTGKNTEAFFGQGTRLTVV.

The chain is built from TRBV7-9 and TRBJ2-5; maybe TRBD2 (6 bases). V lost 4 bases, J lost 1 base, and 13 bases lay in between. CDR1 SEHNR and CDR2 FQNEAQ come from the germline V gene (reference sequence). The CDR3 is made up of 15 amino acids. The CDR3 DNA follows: TGTGCCAGCAGCTCCAGACGGGACTCCCAAGAGACCCAGTACTTC. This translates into CASSSRRDSQETQYF. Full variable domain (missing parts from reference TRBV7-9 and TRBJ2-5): DTGVSQNPRHKITKRGQNVTFRCDPISEHNRLYWYRQTLGQGPEFLTYFQNEAQLEKSRLLSDRFSAERPKGSFSTLEIQRTEQGDSAMYLCASSSRRDSQETQYFGPGTRLLVL.

The CDR3 here is CASSPSGLRFHEQYF. The CDR3 DNA is TGCGCCAGCAGCCCCTCGGGACTCCGATTTCACGAGCAGTACTTC. The V gene is TRBV4-1, the J gene TRBJ2-7, with a possible D match to TRBD2 (6 bases). CDR1 is MGHRA and CDR2 is YSYEKL in the germline V gene. Trimming took 4 bases from V and 5 from J, leaving 18 bases between them. The CDR3 is 15 amino acids.

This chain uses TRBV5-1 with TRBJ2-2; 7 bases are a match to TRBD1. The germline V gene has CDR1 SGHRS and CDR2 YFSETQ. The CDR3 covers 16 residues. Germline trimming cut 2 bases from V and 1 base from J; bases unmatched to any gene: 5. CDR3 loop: CASSLQGQMNTGELFF. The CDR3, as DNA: TGCGCCAGCAGCTTACAGGGACAGATGAACACCGGGGAGCTGTTTTTT.

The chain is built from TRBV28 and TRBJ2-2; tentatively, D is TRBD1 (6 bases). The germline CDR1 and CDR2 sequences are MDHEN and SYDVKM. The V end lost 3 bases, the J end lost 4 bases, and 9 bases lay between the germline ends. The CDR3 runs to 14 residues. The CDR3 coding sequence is TGTGCCAGCAGTTTTCAGGGGTCCACCGGGGAGCTGTTTTTT. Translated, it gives CASSFQGSTGELFF.

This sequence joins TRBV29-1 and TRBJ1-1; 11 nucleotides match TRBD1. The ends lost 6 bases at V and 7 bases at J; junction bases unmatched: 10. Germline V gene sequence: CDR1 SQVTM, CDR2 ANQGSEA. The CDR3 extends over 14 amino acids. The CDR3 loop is CSVRTGGLWGEAFF. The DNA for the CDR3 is TGCAGCGTGAGGACAGGGGGCTTATGGGGTGAAGCTTTCTTT.

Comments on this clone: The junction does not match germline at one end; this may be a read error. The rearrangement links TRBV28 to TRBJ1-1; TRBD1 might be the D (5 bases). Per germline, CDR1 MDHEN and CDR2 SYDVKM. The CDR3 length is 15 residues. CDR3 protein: CASHTPGSGNSEAFF. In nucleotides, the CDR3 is TGTGCCAGCCACACCCCTGGGTCAGGGAACTCTGAAGCTTTCTTT.

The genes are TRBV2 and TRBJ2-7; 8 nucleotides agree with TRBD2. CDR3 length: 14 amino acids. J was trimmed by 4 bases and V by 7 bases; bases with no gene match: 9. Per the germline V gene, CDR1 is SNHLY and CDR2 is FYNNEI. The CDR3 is CASMESGSRYEQYF. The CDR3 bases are TGTGCCAGCATGGAGAGCGGGAGCCGGTACGAGCAGTACTTC.

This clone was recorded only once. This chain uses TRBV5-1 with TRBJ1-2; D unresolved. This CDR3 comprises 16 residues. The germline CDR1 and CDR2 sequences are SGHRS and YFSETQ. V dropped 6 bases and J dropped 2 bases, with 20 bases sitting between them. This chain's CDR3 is CASMEGERIRNYGYTF. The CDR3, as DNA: TGCGCCAGCATGGAGGGAGAGAGAATACGCAACTATGGCTACACCTTC. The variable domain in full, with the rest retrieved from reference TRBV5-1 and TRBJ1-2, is KAGVTQTPRYLIKTRGQQVTLSCSPISGHRSVSWYQQTPGQGLQFLFEYFSETQRNKGNFPGRFSGRQFSNSRSEMNVSTLELGDSALYLCASMEGERIRNYGYTFGSGTRLTVV.

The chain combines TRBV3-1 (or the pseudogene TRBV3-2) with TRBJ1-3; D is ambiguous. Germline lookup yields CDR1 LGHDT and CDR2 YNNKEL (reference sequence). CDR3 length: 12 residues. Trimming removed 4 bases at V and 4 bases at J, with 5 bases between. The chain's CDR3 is CASSRPGNTIYF. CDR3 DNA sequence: TGTGCCAGCAGCCGGCCCGGAAACACCATATATTTT.

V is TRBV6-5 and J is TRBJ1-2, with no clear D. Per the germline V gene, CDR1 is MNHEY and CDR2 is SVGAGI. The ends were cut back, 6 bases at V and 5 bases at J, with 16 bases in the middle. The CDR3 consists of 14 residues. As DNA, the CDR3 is TGTGCCAGCAGCCCGAAAGCTAGACTGTATGGCTACACCTTC. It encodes CASSPKARLYGYTF.

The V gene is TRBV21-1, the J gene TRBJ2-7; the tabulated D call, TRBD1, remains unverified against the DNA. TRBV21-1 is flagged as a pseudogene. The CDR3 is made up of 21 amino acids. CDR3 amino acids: CASSKPVTGLPLLDQPYEQYF. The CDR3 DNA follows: TGTGCCAGCAGCAAGCCCGTCACAGGGCTACCTCTTCTTGATCAACCCTACGAGCAGTACTTC.

In nucleotides, the CDR3 is TGTGCCAGTAGTGAGAGCGGGGGTCTCTCCTACGAGCAGTACTTC. It encodes CASSESGGLSYEQYF. The V gene is TRBV19, the J gene TRBJ2-7; 8 nucleotides agree with TRBD2. CDR1 is LNHDA and CDR2 is SQIVND in the germline V gene (reference sequence). The length of the CDR3 is 15 residues. V lost 5 bases and J lost 0; bases outside the gene matches: 6. The full variable domain, completed using reference TRBV19 and TRBJ2-7, is DGGITQSPKYLFRKEGQNVTLSCEQNLNHDAMYWYRQDPGQGLRLIYYSQIVNDFQKGDIAEGYSVSREKKESFPLTVTSAQKNPTAFYLCASSESGGLSYEQYFGPGTRLTVT.

CDR3 residues: CASSFGPRGSGGAGEQFF. CDR3 in DNA: TGTGCCAGCAGCTTTGGGCCCCGAGGTAGCGGGGGGGCGGGTGAGCAGTTCTTC. The J gene is TRBJ2-1, the V gene TRBV7-6; 11 bases agree with TRBD2. The CDR3 totals 18 residues. Germline values: CDR1 SGHVS, CDR2 FNYEAQ. The V segment lost 3 bases and the J segment 9 bases; nucleotides outside the gene matches: 16.

The CDR3 sequence is CAWSHIESRGAETQYF. The CDR3 DNA is TGTGCCTGGTCCCACATCGAAAGCAGGGGGGCGGAGACCCAGTACTTC. This chain uses TRBV30 with TRBJ2-5; D is perhaps TRBD1 (7 bases). Germline values: CDR1 GTSNPN, CDR2 SVGIG (reference sequence). CDR3 length: 16 amino acids. V was cut by 5 bases and J by 5 bases, with 24 bases left in between.

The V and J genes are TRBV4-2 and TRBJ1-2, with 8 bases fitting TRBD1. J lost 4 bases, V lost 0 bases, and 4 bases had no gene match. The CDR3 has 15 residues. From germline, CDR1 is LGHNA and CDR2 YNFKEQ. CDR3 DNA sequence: TGTGCCAGCAGCCAAGATGCAGGGGGCTTCTATGGCTACACCTTC. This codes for CASSQDAGGFYGYTF.

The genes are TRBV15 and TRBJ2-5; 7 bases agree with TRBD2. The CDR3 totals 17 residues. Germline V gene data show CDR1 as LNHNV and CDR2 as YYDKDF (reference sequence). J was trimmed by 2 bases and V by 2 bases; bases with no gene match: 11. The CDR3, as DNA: TGTGCCACCAGCAGAAAGGGTATCGGGGGGAAACAAGAGACCCAGTACTTC. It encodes CATSRKGIGGKQETQYF.

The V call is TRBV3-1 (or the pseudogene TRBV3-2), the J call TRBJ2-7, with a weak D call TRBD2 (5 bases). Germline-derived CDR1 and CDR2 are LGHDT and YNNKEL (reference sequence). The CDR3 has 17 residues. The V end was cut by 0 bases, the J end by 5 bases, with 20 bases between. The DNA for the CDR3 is TGTGCCAGCAGCCAAGAGAGGAGGACCACCGTTTTAAACGAGCAGTACTTC. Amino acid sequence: CASSQERRTTVLNEQYF.

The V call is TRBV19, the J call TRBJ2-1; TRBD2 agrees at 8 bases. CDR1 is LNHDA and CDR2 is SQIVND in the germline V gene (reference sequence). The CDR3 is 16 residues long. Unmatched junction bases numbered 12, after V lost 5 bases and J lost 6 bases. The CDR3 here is CASSSREGQKANEQFF. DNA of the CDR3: TGTGCCAGTAGTTCTCGGGAGGGGCAAAAGGCCAATGAGCAGTTCTTC.

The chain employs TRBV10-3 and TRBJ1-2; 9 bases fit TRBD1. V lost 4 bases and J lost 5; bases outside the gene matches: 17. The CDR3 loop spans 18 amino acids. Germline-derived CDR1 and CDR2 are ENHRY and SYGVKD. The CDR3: CAISGLSRTGVFEYGYTF. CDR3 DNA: TGTGCCATCAGTGGATTGAGTAGGACAGGGGTCTTCGAGTATGGCTACACCTTC.

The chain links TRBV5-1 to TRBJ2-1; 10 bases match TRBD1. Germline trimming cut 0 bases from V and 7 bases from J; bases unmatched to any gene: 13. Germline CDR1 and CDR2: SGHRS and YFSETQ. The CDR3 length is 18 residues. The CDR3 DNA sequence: TGCGCCAGCAGCTTGGGAACCCGACAGGGGGCAATTTGGAATGAGCAGTTCTTC. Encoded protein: CASSLGTRQGAIWNEQFF.

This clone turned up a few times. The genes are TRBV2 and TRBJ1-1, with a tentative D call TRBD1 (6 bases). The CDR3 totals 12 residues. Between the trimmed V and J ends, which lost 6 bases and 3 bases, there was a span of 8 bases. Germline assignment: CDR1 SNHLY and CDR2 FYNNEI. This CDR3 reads CASRRGYTEAFF. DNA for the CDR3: TGTGCCAGCAGAAGGGGGTACACTGAAGCTTTCTTT.

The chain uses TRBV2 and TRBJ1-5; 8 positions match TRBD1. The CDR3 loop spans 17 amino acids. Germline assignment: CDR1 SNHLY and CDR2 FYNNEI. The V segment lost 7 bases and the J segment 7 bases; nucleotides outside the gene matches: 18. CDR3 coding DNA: TGTGCCAGCATACTTAGAGGTGGGCAGGGGGCCGGACAGCCCCAGCATTTT. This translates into CASILRGGQGAGQPQHF.